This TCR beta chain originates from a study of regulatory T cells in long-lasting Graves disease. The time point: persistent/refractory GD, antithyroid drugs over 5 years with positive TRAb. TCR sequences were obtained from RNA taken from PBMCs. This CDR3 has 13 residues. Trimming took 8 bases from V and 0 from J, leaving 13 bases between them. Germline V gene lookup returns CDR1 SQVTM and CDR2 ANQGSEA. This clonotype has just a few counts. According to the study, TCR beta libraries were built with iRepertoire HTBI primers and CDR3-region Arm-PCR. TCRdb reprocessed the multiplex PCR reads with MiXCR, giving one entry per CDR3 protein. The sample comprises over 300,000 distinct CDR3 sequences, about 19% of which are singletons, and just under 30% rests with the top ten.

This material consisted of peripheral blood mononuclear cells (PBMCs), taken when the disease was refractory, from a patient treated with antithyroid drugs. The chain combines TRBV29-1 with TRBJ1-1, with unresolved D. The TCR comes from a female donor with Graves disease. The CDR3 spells CSIATALNTEAFF. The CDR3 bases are TGCAGCATTGCGACGGCCCTGAACACTGAAGCTTTCTTT.